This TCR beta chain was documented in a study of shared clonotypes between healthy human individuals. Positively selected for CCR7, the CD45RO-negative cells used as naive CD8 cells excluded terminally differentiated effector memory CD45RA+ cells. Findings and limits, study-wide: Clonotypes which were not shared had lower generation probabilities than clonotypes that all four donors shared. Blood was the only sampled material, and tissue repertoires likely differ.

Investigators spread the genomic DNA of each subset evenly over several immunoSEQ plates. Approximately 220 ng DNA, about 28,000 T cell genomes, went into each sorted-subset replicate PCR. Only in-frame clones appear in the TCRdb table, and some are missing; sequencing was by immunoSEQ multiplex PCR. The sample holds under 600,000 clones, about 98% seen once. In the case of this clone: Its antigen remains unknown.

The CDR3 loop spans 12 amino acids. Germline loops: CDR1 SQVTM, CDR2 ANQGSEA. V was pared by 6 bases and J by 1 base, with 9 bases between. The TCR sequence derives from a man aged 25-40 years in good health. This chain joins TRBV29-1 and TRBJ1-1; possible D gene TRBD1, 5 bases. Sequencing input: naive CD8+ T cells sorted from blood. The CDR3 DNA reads TGCAGCGTGGGGACGGCGAACACTGAAGCTTTCTTT. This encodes CSVGTANTEAFF.